These T cell receptor beta chains were read from a single sample in a study of blood T cell repertoires in COVID-19. Generated by immunoSEQ multiplex PCR, the TCRdb table keeps only in-frame clones and is missing some. Among approximately 77,000 clones listed, about 80% were seen once. Material for sequencing was peripheral blood. The origin of the receptors is a woman aged 70 to 79 with acute or convalescent COVID-19. Both conserved end residues are part of each CDR3. Fields, in order: clone size, D gene, V gene, J gene, CDR3 protein, CDR3 DNA. D genes are given only for firm matches. Clone size is shown for a subset of rows, as once, few, many or a class of expanded clone.

once	.	TRBV19	TRBJ1-1	CASSMAAFGTPEAFF	TGTGCCAGTAGTATGGCGGCATTCGGAACACCCGAAGCTTTCTTT
few	.	TRBV28	TRBJ2-7	CASSDPFRGEVHEQYF	TGTGCCAGCAGTGACCCATTTCGGGGAGAAGTTCACGAGCAGTACTTC
few	.	TRBV11-3	TRBJ2-2	CASSSGVDGELFF	TGTGCCAGCAGCTCAGGGGTTGACGGGGAGCTGTTTTTT
.	.	TRBV4-1	TRBJ2-1	CASSQGWSGNEQFF	TGCGCCAGCAGCCAAGGGTGGAGTGGCAATGAGCAGTTCTTC
.	TRBD1	TRBV7-9	TRBJ1-1	CASSFGQGRETEAFF	TGTGCCAGCAGCTTCGGACAGGGAAGAGAAACTGAAGCTTTCTTT
.	TRBD2	TRBV15	TRBJ2-1	CATSSDPAGGYNEQFF	TGTGCCACCAGCAGCGACCCAGCGGGGGGTTACAATGAGCAGTTCTTC
.	TRBD1	TRBV5-1	TRBJ1-2	CASSLTGQGGYTF	TGCGCCAGCAGCCTAACGGGACAGGGCGGCTACACCTTC
.	.	TRBV7-3	TRBJ2-3	CASSDVVQGTDTQYF	TGTGCCAGCAGCGATGTAGTACAGGGCACAGATACGCAGTATTTT
few	TRBD2	TRBV11-2	TRBJ2-1	CASSLGVEAGGPLYNEQFF	TGTGCCAGCAGCTTAGGTGTAGAGGCGGGGGGGCCCCTCTACAATGAGCAGTTCTTC
.	TRBD1	TRBV27	TRBJ1-4	CASSRKTPGTGGATNEKLFF	TGTGCCAGCAGTAGGAAAACTCCCGGGACAGGGGGCGCAACTAATGAAAAACTGTTTTTT
.	TRBD1	TRBV18	TRBJ1-2	CASSPPDRGNGYTF	TGTGCCAGCTCACCACCGGACAGGGGGAATGGCTACACCTTC
.	TRBD1	TRBV7-3	TRBJ2-3	CASSPQGVGTDTQYF	TGTGCCAGCAGCCCCCAGGGGGTGGGCACAGATACGCAGTATTTT
.	TRBD2	TRBV27	TRBJ2-1	CASSLLGKGGGGTNEQFF	TGTGCCAGCAGTTTATTGGGGAAGGGCGGCGGGGGGACAAATGAGCAGTTCTTC
.	.	TRBV9	TRBJ1-5	CASSVDAEVRRPQHF	TGTGCCAGCAGCGTAGACGCGGAGGTGAGGAGGCCCCAGCATTTT
.	TRBD2	TRBV7-6	TRBJ2-3	CASSFLPLAVVTDTQYF	TGTGCCAGCAGTTTTCTCCCCCTAGCGGTGGTAACAGATACGCAGTATTTT
.	TRBD2	TRBV9	TRBJ2-3	CASSATSDRTDTQYF	TGTGCCAGCAGCGCCACTAGCGACCGCACAGATACGCAGTATTTT
.	TRBD2	TRBV20-1	TRBJ2-5	CSASLWDSGGTQETQYF	TGCAGTGCTAGTCTATGGGATAGCGGGGGGACCCAAGAGACCCAGTACTTC
.	TRBD1	TRBV4-2	TRBJ2-7	CASSQFKTGLSYEQYF	TGTGCCAGCAGCCAATTCAAGACAGGGCTGTCCTACGAGCAGTACTTC
.	.	TRBV18	TRBJ1-3	CASSPMEPNSGNTIYF	TGTGCCAGCTCACCAATGGAGCCCAACTCTGGAAACACCATATATTTT
.	TRBD1	TRBV19	TRBJ1-6	CATGPQGDRNSPLHF	TGTGCCACGGGACCACAGGGGGATCGTAATTCACCCCTCCACTTT
.	TRBD1	TRBV10-2	TRBJ1-1	CASSEMADRGTEAFF	TGCGCCAGCAGTGAAATGGCCGACAGGGGGACTGAAGCTTTCTTT
few	.	TRBV3-1/TRBV3-2	TRBJ1-3	CASSRPGSGNTIYF	TGTGCCAGCAGTCGACCGGGGTCTGGAAACACCATATATTTT
.	TRBD1	TRBV4-2	TRBJ2-6	CASSHILPGQISGANVLTF	TGTGCCAGCAGCCATATTTTACCGGGACAGATCTCTGGGGCCAACGTCCTGACTTTC
.	.	TRBV6-2/TRBV6-3	TRBJ1-5	CASSRSTGGNQPQHF	TGTGCCAGCAGCCGTTCGACAGGAGGTAATCAGCCCCAGCATTTT
.	.	TRBV3-1/TRBV3-2	TRBJ1-1	CASSQDGVDRAHTRAFF	TGTGCCAGCAGCCAAGATGGGGTGGACAGAGCCCACACTAGAGCTTTCTTT
.	.	TRBV21-1	TRBJ1-2	CASSKPRTGGWGNYGYTF	TGTGCCAGCAGCAAACCTCGGACAGGGGGATGGGGTAACTATGGCTACACCTTC
.	.	TRBV11-2	TRBJ2-5	CASSRRQIQETQYF	TGTGCCAGCAGCCGGAGACAGATACAAGAGACCCAGTACTTC
.	.	TRBV3-1/TRBV3-2	TRBJ2-7	CASSPSLYGEQYF	TGTGCCAGCAGCCCCTCCCTATACGGCGAGCAGTACTTC
.	TRBD1	TRBV2	TRBJ2-7	CASSDLPGQLYEQYF	TGTGCCAGCAGTGACCTGCCGGGACAGCTCTACGAGCAGTACTTC
.	TRBD1	TRBV19	TRBJ1-6	CASSTGQGRTPLHF	TGTGCCAGTAGTACTGGACAGGGGAGAACACCCCTCCACTTT
once	TRBD1	TRBV4-3	TRBJ2-7	CASSQDYEGGTGLYEQYF	TGCGCCAGCAGCCAAGACTACGAGGGAGGGACAGGGCTTTACGAGCAGTACTTC
.	.	TRBV24-1	TRBJ1-5	CATSDSNQPQHF	TGTGCCACCAGTGATTCGAATCAGCCCCAGCATTTT
.	.	TRBV28	TRBJ1-4	CASSFLRDTSEKLFF	TGTGCCAGCAGTTTTCTTCGGGACACTTCCGAAAAACTGTTTTTT
.	TRBD1	TRBV5-5	TRBJ1-6	CASSHGTEINSPLHF	TGTGCCAGCAGCCATGGGACAGAGATTAATTCACCCCTCCACTTT
.	.	TRBV24-1	TRBJ2-3	CATSAWTNTDTQYF	TGTGCCACCAGTGCCTGGACTAACACAGATACGCAGTATTTT
.	TRBD2	TRBV11-3	TRBJ2-5	CASSPVGGLAVRETQYF	TGTGCCAGCAGCCCCGTAGGAGGACTAGCGGTGAGAGAGACCCAGTACTTC
once	.	TRBV29-1	TRBJ2-4	CSVEAGPANIQYF	TGCAGCGTTGAGGCGGGGCCGGCAAACATTCAGTACTTC
.	.	TRBV2	TRBJ2-7	CASSPDYQRDEQYF	TGTGCCAGCAGCCCGGACTACCAAAGAGACGAGCAGTACTTC
.	TRBD2	TRBV7-6	TRBJ2-2	CASSPLTGGQSGELFF	TGTGCCAGCAGCCCCTTGACGGGGGGGCAATCCGGGGAGCTGTTTTTT
.	.	TRBV7-2	TRBJ1-5	CASSPRVASNQPQHF	TGTGCCAGCAGCCCCAGGGTCGCGAGCAATCAGCCCCAGCATTTT
few	.	TRBV9	TRBJ1-3	CASSAPDNSGNTIYF	TGTGCCAGCAGCGCCCCAGACAACTCTGGAAACACCATATATTTT
.	TRBD2	TRBV9	TRBJ2-1	CASSGAGLESYNEQFF	TGTGCCAGCAGCGGCGCGGGACTAGAATCCTACAATGAGCAGTTCTTC
.	.	TRBV9	TRBJ2-5	CASSVADTQETQYF	TGTGCCAGCAGCGTAGCCGACACGCAAGAGACCCAGTACTTC
.	TRBD2	TRBV7-3	TRBJ2-1	CASSSRGDSYNEQFF	TGTGCCAGCAGCTCGCGGGGGGACTCCTACAATGAGCAGTTCTTC
.	TRBD1	TRBV11-3	TRBJ1-2	CASSWGQGATGYTF	TGTGCCAGCAGCTGGGGACAGGGGGCGACTGGCTACACCTTC
.	.	TRBV2	TRBJ2-4	CASTQALLKNIQYF	TGTGCCAGCACGCAGGCGTTGCTCAAAAACATTCAGTACTTC
.	TRBD1	TRBV7-8	TRBJ1-6	CASSVPQGDYNSPLHF	TGTGCCAGCAGCGTACCGCAGGGGGATTATAATTCACCCCTCCACTTT
few	TRBD1	TRBV13	TRBJ2-5	CASSFRDRGVETQYF	TGTGCCAGCAGCTTTAGGGACAGGGGCGTGGAGACCCAGTACTTC
few	.	TRBV13	TRBJ2-1	CASSLSSNEQFF	TGTGCCAGCAGCTTAAGTAGCAATGAGCAGTTCTTC
.	TRBD1	TRBV24-1	TRBJ1-2	CATSDPDREGDYGYTF	TGTGCCACCAGTGACCCCGACAGGGAAGGCGACTATGGCTACACCTTC
.	.	TRBV27	TRBJ1-1	CASSQLGAVDEAFF	TGTGCCAGCAGTCAATTAGGGGCTGTCGATGAAGCTTTCTTT
.	.	TRBV9	TRBJ1-4	CASSFDGGDDEKLFF	TGTGCCAGCAGCTTCGATGGGGGGGATGATGAAAAACTGTTTTTT
.	.	TRBV4-1	TRBJ1-1	CASSPQDMRNTEAFF	TGCGCCAGCAGCCCTCAGGACATGAGGAACACTGAAGCTTTCTTT
.	TRBD1	TRBV6-5	TRBJ1-1	CASRGTAHEAFF	TGTGCCAGCAGGGGGACAGCCCATGAAGCTTTCTTT
.	.	TRBV5-6	TRBJ2-5	CASSFEETQYF	TGTGCCAGCAGCTTCGAAGAGACCCAGTACTTC
.	.	TRBV7-9	TRBJ1-4	CASSQQSSNEKLFF	TGTGCCAGCAGCCAACAGAGTTCTAATGAAAAACTGTTTTTT